One and the same sample provided the 9 T cell receptor beta chains below, sequenced in a study of identical twins. TCRdb reanalysed the 5' RACE reads using MiXCR and keeps one entry per CDR3 protein. The sample consists of roughly 1.6 million distinct CDR3 sequences, about 32% of them appearing once. The specimen was cord blood. These receptors came from a newborn girl in good health.

The chain carries TRBV6-5 and TRBJ2-1, with a weak D call TRBD2 (7 bases). The CDR3 loop spans 14 amino acids. V was shortened by 0 bases and J by 10 bases, with 13 bases between the two germline ends. Per germline, CDR1 MNHEY and CDR2 SVGAGI. CDR3 residues: CASSYSRGAQEQFF. The DNA of the CDR3 is TGTGCCAGCAGTTACTCACGGGGGGCGCAAGAGCAGTTCTTC.

The chain uses TRBV19 and TRBJ1-1; D may be TRBD1 (6 bases). There are 15 residues in the CDR3. Germline V gives CDR1 LNHDA, CDR2 SQIVND (reference sequence). Trimming removed 1 base from V and 0 bases from J, with 9 bases in between. CDR3 sequence (DNA): TGTGCCAGTAGTATAGCGGCAGGGGTGAACACTGAAGCTTTCTTT. Protein product: CASSIAAGVNTEAFF. The variable domain in full, completed from reference TRBV19 and TRBJ1-1, reads DGGITQSPKYLFRKEGQNVTLSCEQNLNHDAMYWYRQDPGQGLRLIYYSQIVNDFQKGDIAEGYSVSREKKESFPLTVTSAQKNPTAFYLCASSIAAGVNTEAFFGQGTRLTVV.

Concerning this clonotype: It may be a read error: a sequence one base away is much more abundant. The chain joins TRBV5-1 to TRBJ2-3; D is unclear. CDR1 is SGHRS, CDR2 YFSETQ, per germline. The CDR3 has 13 residues. V was cut by 3 bases and J by 2 bases, with 7 bases left in between. CDR3 sequence (DNA): TGCGCCAGCAGCTCTGTCTACACAGATACGCAGTATTTT. Protein product: CASSSVYTDTQYF.

This clonotype was counted a few times. The J gene is TRBJ1-4, the V gene TRBV24-1; TRBD1 is a possible D gene (5 bases). The length of the CDR3 is 15 residues. V was pared by 12 bases and J by 4 bases, with 20 bases between. The germline gives CDR1 KGHDR, CDR2 SFDVKD. CDR3 coding DNA: TGTGCCCTAGAAGCCCTGACAGTCTTTAATGAAAAACTGTTTTTT. It codes for CALEALTVFNEKLFF.

A remark on this clonotype: The junction shows a germline mismatch at one end, possibly a read error. V and J are TRBV28 and TRBJ2-7; 7 bases are shared with TRBD2. The CDR3 loop spans 12 amino acids. Germline V lookup: CDR1 MDHEN, CDR2 SYDVKM. The CDR3 bases are TGCCTCCCCGGGGGGATTAACTACGAGCAGTACTTC. Residues: CLPGGINYEQYF.

This clonotype showed up just a few times. V usage is TRBV6-1 and J usage is TRBJ2-3; 8 bases match TRBD2. The CDR3 contains 15 residues. Unmatched junction bases numbered 3, after V lost 0 bases and J lost 4 bases. The V gene's germline CDR1 is MNHNS and CDR2 SASEGT. The CDR3 spells CASSEAGLVADTQYF. The DNA for the CDR3 is TGTGCCAGCAGTGAAGCGGGACTAGTCGCAGATACGCAGTATTTT.

This clonotype was counted a few times. J is TRBJ2-3 and V is TRBV21-1; TRBD1, the table's D call, lacks a check against the DNA. TRBV21-1 is deemed a pseudogene. The CDR3 runs 16 residues. The CDR3 loop is CASSKAGQGATDTQYF. The CDR3 DNA is TGTGCCAGCAGCAAAGCGGGTCAGGGGGCCACAGATACGCAGTATTTT.

This clonotype was seen a handful of times. The chain joins TRBV29-1 to TRBJ1-5; 8 nucleotides align to TRBD1. The CDR3 has 13 amino acids. Trimming removed 6 bases from V and 9 bases from J; junction bases left unmatched: 10. Germline-derived CDR1 and CDR2 are SQVTM and ANQGSEA. CDR3 sequence (DNA): TGCAGCGTGACGACAGGGGCGGGGGGGCCCCAGCATTTT. Its protein is CSVTTGAGGPQHF.

This clonotype was seen more than once but under ten times. This rearrangement joins TRBV4-2 to TRBJ2-1, with 8 positions matching TRBD2. The germline V gene encodes CDR1 LGHNA and CDR2 YNFKEQ. V lost 2 bases, J lost 1 base, and 7 bases stayed unmatched. CDR3 length: 17 amino acids. CDR3 bases: TGTGCCAGCAGCCAATCCCGGGGGGGCTTATCCTACAATGAGCAGTTCTTC. This translates into CASSQSRGGLSYNEQFF.